These 22 T cell receptor beta chains were sequenced from one sample in a study of CD8 T cells in ankylosing spondylitis. TCRdb processed the 5' RACE reads anew with MiXCR; each CDR3 protein has one entry. The sample holds some 140,000 distinct CDR3 sequences, around 6.6% seen once. Sample: blood, either unsorted or a sorted T cell fraction (not recorded which). Receptor source: a female donor with ankylosing spondylitis or in good health (not recorded which).

This clonotype has at least ten counts. This rearrangement joins TRBV5-4 to TRBJ2-3, with D unresolved. Between the trimmed V and J ends, which lost 4 bases and 2 bases, there was a span of 14 bases. The CDR3 loop spans 15 amino acids. The germline gives CDR1 SGHNT, CDR2 YYREEE (reference sequence). The CDR3 reads CASSQGYTDTDTQYF. As DNA, the CDR3 is TGTGCCAGCAGCCAAGGGTACACGGACACAGATACGCAGTATTTT.

This clonotype was picked up many times. V and J are TRBV28 and TRBJ2-7; TRBD1 or TRBD2 may be the D gene (5 bases each). CDR1 MDHEN and CDR2 SYDVKM come from the germline V gene. Deletions cut 2 bases from V and 3 bases from J, with 8 bases between. The CDR3 extends over 13 amino acids. The CDR3 DNA is TGTGCCAGCAGTTTAGGGACGTTCTACGAGCAGTACTTC. This encodes CASSLGTFYEQYF.

The CDR3 here is CASSPLGTVSYGYTF. The CDR3 DNA is TGTGCCAGCAGCCCACTAGGGACAGTGTCCTATGGCTACACCTTC. The chain links TRBV7-9 to TRBJ1-2; 7 bases fit TRBD1. The CDR3 length is 15 residues. V trimming: 5 bases; J trimming: 4 bases; junction bases outside the gene matches: 10. CDR1 is SEHNR, CDR2 FQNEAQ, per germline (reference sequence). Supplemented by reference TRBV7-9 and TRBJ1-2, the full variable domain reads DTGVSQNPRHKITKRGQNVTFRCDPISEHNRLYWYRQTLGQGPEFLTYFQNEAQLEKSRLLSDRFSAERPKGSFSTLEIQRTEQGDSAMYLCASSPLGTVSYGYTFGSGTRLTVV.

This clonotype appeared many times. The chain uses TRBV9 and TRBJ1-1, with TRBD1 as a possible D gene (6 bases). Germline V gives CDR1 SGDLS, CDR2 YYNGEE. This CDR3 has 17 amino acids. Trimming shortened V by 0 bases and J by 0 bases, and 15 bases separated the two germline ends. The CDR3 loop is CASSVAAGVAMNTEAFF. CDR3 coding DNA: TGTGCCAGCAGCGTAGCGGCAGGGGTCGCAATGAACACTGAAGCTTTCTTT.

This clonotype has a count of ten or more. The chain couples TRBV7-9 to TRBJ1-1, with a weak D call TRBD1 (5 bases). Trimming left V 7 bases short and J 6 bases short, with 18 bases between. The CDR3 contains 14 residues. Germline assignment: CDR1 SEHNR and CDR2 FQNEAQ (reference sequence). The CDR3 loop reads CASTKLGVQAEAFF. The CDR3 nucleotides read TGTGCCAGCACTAAATTGGGGGTACAGGCTGAAGCTTTCTTT.

This clonotype was counted at least ten times. The CDR3 nucleotides are TGTGCCATCAGTTTCGACAGTACGGAGACCCAGTACTTC. It yields the protein CAISFDSTETQYF. The chain recombines TRBV10-3 with TRBJ2-5; weak D call: TRBD1 (5 bases). Germline V lookup: CDR1 ENHRY, CDR2 SYGVKD. V shed 5 bases and J shed 5 bases, with 12 bases lying between them. This CDR3 is 13 amino acids long.

Ten or more counts support this clonotype. The chain recombines TRBV20-1 with TRBJ2-3, with 10 bases identical to TRBD2. Trimming took 3 bases from V and 4 from J; bases not matched to a gene: 7. Germline V gene sequence: CDR1 DFQATT, CDR2 SNEGSKA (reference sequence). CDR3 size: 15 residues. The CDR3 DNA sequence: TGCAGTGCTAGTAGCCAGCGGGGGGGCCCAGATACGCAGTATTTT. It translates to CSASSQRGGPDTQYF.

This clonotype was counted many times. The chain recombines TRBV4-2 with TRBJ1-3; maybe TRBD1 (5 bases). Germline V CDR1 and CDR2: LGHNA, YNFKEQ. This CDR3 is 17 amino acids long. The germline V and J ends were trimmed by 1 base and 1 base, with 14 bases remaining between them. The CDR3 here is CASSQGQAGISGNTIYF. DNA for the CDR3: TGTGCCAGCAGCCAAGGGCAGGCAGGGATTTCTGGAAACACCATATATTTT.

There are many counts of this clonotype. The chain has TRBV5-1 and TRBJ1-1; D might be TRBD1 (5 bases). Germline assignment: CDR1 SGHRS and CDR2 YFSETQ. Trimming left V 4 bases short and J 0 bases short, with 7 bases between. This CDR3 has 13 amino acids. This chain's CDR3 is CASSDSLNTEAFF. CDR3 DNA sequence: TGCGCCAGCAGCGACAGTTTGAACACTGAAGCTTTCTTT.

In its sample, this clonotype was seen many times. V and J are TRBV7-9 and TRBJ2-3; D is ambiguous. The germline V and J ends were trimmed by 0 bases and 1 base, with 8 bases remaining between them. The CDR3 loop spans 15 amino acids. The V gene's germline CDR1 is SEHNR and CDR2 FQNEAQ (reference sequence). The DNA for the CDR3 is TGTGCCAGCAGCTTAGCGACCCCGGGCACAGATACGCAGTATTTT. It is translated as CASSLATPGTDTQYF.

The genes are TRBV5-1 and TRBJ2-3; perhaps TRBD1 as D (5 bases). Germline values: CDR1 SGHRS, CDR2 YFSETQ. The V end lost 2 bases, the J end lost 2 bases, and 15 bases lay between the germline ends. This CDR3 has 16 residues. This CDR3 is CASSFSGKGLTDTQYF. The CDR3 DNA sequence: TGCGCCAGCAGCTTCTCAGGAAAGGGGCTCACAGATACGCAGTATTTT.

This clonotype has only a few counts. J is TRBJ1-6 and V is TRBV19; D is undetermined. Germline CDR1 and CDR2: LNHDA and SQIVND (reference sequence). Trimming took 1 base from V and 0 from J, leaving 4 bases between them. The CDR3 loop spans 15 amino acids. The CDR3 reads CASSIGGSYNSPLHF. The CDR3 DNA reads as TGTGCCAGTAGTATAGGTGGCTCCTATAATTCACCCCTCCACTTT.

This clonotype occurred a few times. A much larger clone lies a single base off, so this may be a read error. This chain links TRBV6-1 with TRBJ2-2, with 8 bases aligning to TRBD1. This CDR3 is built from 13 residues. Germline V gene lookup returns CDR1 MNHNS and CDR2 SASEGT. CDR3 loop: CASTDRGAGEPFF. The CDR3 nucleotides read TGTGCCAGCACTGACAGGGGTGCCGGGGAGCCGTTTTTT.

This clonotype was seen repeatedly, ten times or more. The CDR3 DNA reads as TGCGCCAGCAGCCTGGGGGAGGGCCTGAACACTGAAGCTTTCTTT. Its translation is CASSLGEGLNTEAFF. This chain uses TRBV5-1 with TRBJ1-1; D is possibly TRBD1 (5 bases). Germline V gene sequence: CDR1 SGHRS, CDR2 YFSETQ. The CDR3 is 15 residues long. V was cut by 4 bases and J by 0 bases, with 13 bases left in between.

At least ten counts were recorded for this clonotype. The V gene is TRBV5-1, the J gene TRBJ2-1; D could derive from TRBD1 or TRBD2 (6 bases each). The germline V gene has CDR1 SGHRS and CDR2 YFSETQ. This CDR3 has 15 residues. The germline V and J ends were trimmed by 4 bases and 8 bases, with 19 bases remaining between them. CDR3 protein: CASSLNGGTFDEQFF. CDR3 bases: TGCGCCAGCAGCCTCAATGGCGGGACATTCGATGAGCAGTTCTTC.

This clonotype was seen many times. The rearrangement links TRBV18 to TRBJ2-7, with D possibly matching TRBD2 (7 bases). This CDR3 contains 14 residues. Germline assignment: CDR1 KGHSH and CDR2 LQKENI. V was trimmed by 5 bases and J by 3 bases, leaving 14 bases between them. This CDR3 reads CASSSTGTNYEQYF. The CDR3 DNA reads TGTGCCAGCTCATCAACAGGGACTAACTACGAGCAGTACTTC.

Many counts were recorded for this clonotype. The genes are TRBV5-1 and TRBJ2-2; 12 positions agree with TRBD1. Germline-derived CDR1 and CDR2 are SGHRS and YFSETQ. After removal of 3 bases from V and 2 bases from J, the junction contained 5 bases not matched to a gene. The CDR3 runs to 17 residues. CDR3 sequence reads: CASSSTGTGGNTGELFF. The CDR3 coding sequence is TGCGCCAGCAGCTCCACCGGGACAGGGGGCAACACCGGGGAGCTGTTTTTT.

This clonotype showed up just once. This could be a read error, since a much larger clone is one nucleotide away. This rearrangement joins TRBV7-2 to TRBJ1-6; D may be TRBD1 (5 bases). This CDR3 contains 12 residues. Trimming cost V 4 bases and J 10 bases, with 8 bases left between them. The V gene's germline CDR1 is SGHTA and CDR2 FQGNSA. The CDR3 is CASSSGQSPLHF. Here the CDR3 DNA reads TGTGCCAGCAGCTCAGGGCAATCACCCCTCCACTTT.

This clonotype appeared many times. The chain combines TRBV27 with TRBJ2-4; D uncertain. V dropped 3 bases and J dropped 0 bases, with 12 bases sitting between them. CDR3 length: 16 amino acids. CDR1 is MNHEY and CDR2 is SMNVEV in the germline V gene (reference sequence). The CDR3 DNA reads as TGTGCCAGCAGTTTTTTAGTTGATGTAGCCAAAAACATTCAGTACTTC. The encoded protein is CASSFLVDVAKNIQYF.

This clonotype was counted ten times or more. The chain carries TRBV5-1 and TRBJ2-1, with 8 bases lining up with TRBD1. Germline V gives CDR1 SGHRS, CDR2 YFSETQ. V lost 0 bases and J lost 1; bases outside the gene matches: 3. CDR3 length: 16 residues. CDR3 nucleotides: TGCGCCAGCAGCTTGGGGACAGGGCTATCCTACAATGAGCAGTTCTTC. Translation: CASSLGTGLSYNEQFF.

This clonotype was counted between two and nine times. The chain recombines TRBV11-2 with TRBJ2-1; D not certain. Germline CDR1 and CDR2: SGHAT and FQNNGV. The V gene lost 3 bases and the J gene lost 9 bases, with 9 bases spanning the gap. The CDR3 is 12 amino acids. CDR3 sequence: CASSLEWSEQFF. In DNA form, the CDR3 reads TGTGCCAGCAGCTTGGAGTGGAGTGAGCAGTTCTTC.

V gene TRBV20-1 combines with J gene TRBJ2-7; 7 bases agree with TRBD1. From germline, CDR1 is DFQATT and CDR2 SNEGSKA (reference sequence). J gave up 1 base and V 5 bases, and 5 bases lay outside the gene matches. This CDR3 region has 13 residues. This chain's CDR3 is CSAGEGASYEQYF. The CDR3 DNA reads as TGCAGTGCTGGCGAGGGGGCTTCCTACGAGCAGTACTTC.